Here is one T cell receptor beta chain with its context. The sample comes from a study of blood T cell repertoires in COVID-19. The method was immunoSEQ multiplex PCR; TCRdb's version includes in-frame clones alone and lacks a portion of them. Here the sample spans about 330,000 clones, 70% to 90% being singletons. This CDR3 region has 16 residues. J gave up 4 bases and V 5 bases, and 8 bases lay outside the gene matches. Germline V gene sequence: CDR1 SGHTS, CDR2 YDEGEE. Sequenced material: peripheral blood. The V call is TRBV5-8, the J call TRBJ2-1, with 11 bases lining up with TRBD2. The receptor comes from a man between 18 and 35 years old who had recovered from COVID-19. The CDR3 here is CASSFSGTSGYNEQFF. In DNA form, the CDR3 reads TGTGCCAGCAGTTTCTCCGGGACTAGCGGTTACAATGAGCAGTTCTTC.